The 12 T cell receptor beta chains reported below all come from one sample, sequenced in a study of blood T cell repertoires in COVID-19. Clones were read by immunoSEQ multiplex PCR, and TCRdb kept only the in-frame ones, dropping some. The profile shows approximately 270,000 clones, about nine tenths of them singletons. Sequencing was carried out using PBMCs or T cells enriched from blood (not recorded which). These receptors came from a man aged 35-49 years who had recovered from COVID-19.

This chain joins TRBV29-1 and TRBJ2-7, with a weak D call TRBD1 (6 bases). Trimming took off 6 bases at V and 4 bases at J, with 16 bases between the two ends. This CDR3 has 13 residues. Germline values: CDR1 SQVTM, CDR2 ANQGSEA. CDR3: CSVSLMGAYEQYF. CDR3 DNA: TGCAGCGTCTCCTTGATGGGGGCGTACGAGCAGTACTTC.

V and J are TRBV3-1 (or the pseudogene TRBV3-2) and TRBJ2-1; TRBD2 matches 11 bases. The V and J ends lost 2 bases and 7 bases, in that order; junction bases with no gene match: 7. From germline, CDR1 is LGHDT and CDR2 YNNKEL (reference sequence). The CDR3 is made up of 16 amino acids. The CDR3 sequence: CASSQLPGTSGNEQFF. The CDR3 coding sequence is TGTGCCAGCAGCCAACTTCCCGGGACTAGCGGTAATGAGCAGTTCTTC.

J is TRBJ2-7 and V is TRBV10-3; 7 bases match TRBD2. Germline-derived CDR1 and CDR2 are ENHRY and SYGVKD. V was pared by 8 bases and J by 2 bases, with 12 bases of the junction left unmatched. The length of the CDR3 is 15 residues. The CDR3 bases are TGTGCCATCCGTACCGGGCTAGCGGAGACCTACGAGCAGTACTTC. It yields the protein CAIRTGLAETYEQYF.

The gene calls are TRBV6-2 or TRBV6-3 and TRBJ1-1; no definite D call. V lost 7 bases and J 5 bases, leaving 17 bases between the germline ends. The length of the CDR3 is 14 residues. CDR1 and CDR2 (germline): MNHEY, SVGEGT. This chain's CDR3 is CASNPGWRQTEAFF. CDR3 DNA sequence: TGTGCCAGCAACCCCGGGTGGAGGCAGACTGAAGCTTTCTTT.

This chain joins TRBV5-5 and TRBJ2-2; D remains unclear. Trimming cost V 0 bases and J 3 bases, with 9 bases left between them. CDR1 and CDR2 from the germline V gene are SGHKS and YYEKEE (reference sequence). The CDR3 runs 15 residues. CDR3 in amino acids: CASSLGAIDTGELFF. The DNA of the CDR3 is TGTGCCAGCAGCTTGGGAGCGATCGACACCGGGGAGCTGTTTTTT.

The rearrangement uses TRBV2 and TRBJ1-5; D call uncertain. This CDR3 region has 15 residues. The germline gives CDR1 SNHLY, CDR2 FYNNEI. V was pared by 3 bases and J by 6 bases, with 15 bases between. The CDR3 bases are TGTGCCAGCAGTGAGGAGCACCTAGAAAGTCAGCCCCAGCATTTT. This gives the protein CASSEEHLESQPQHF.

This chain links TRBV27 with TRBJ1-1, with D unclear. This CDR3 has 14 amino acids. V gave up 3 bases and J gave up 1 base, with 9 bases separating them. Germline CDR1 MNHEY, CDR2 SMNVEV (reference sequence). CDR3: CASSFSAGNTEAFF. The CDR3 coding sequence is TGTGCCAGCAGTTTCTCGGCAGGGAACACTGAAGCTTTCTTT.

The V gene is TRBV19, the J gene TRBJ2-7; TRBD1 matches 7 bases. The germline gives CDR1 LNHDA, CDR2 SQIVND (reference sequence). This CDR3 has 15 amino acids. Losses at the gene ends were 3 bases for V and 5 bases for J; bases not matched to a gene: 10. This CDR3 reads CASSMRTGFLNEQYF. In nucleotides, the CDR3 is TGTGCCAGTAGTATGCGGACAGGTTTCTTGAACGAGCAGTACTTC.

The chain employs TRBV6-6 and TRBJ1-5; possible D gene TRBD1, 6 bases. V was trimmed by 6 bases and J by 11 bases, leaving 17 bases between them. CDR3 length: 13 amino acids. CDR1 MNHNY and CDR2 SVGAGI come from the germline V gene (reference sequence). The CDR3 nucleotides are TGTGCCAGCAGCAACACGGACCCAGGGGCCCAGCATTTT. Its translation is CASSNTDPGAQHF.

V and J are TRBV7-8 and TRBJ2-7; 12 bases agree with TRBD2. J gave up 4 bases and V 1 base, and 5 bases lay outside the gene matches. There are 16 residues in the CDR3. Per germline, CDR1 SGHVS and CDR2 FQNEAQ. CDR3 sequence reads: CASSLGELAGGYEQYF. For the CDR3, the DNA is TGTGCCAGCAGCTTAGGTGAACTAGCGGGAGGTTACGAGCAGTACTTC.

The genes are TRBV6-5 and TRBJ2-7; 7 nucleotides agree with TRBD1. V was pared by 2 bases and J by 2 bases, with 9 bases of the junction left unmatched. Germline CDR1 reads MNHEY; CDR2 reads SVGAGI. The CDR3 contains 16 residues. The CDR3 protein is CASSYIHRDRTYEQYF. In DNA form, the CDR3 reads TGTGCCAGCAGTTACATTCACCGGGACAGAACCTACGAGCAGTACTTC.

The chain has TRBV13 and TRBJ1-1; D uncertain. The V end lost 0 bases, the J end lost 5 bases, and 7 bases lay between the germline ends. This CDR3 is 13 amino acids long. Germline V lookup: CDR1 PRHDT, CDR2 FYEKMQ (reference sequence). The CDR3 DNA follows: TGTGCCAGCAGCTTAGGTTGGCCGACTGAAGCTTTCTTT. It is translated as CASSLGWPTEAFF.